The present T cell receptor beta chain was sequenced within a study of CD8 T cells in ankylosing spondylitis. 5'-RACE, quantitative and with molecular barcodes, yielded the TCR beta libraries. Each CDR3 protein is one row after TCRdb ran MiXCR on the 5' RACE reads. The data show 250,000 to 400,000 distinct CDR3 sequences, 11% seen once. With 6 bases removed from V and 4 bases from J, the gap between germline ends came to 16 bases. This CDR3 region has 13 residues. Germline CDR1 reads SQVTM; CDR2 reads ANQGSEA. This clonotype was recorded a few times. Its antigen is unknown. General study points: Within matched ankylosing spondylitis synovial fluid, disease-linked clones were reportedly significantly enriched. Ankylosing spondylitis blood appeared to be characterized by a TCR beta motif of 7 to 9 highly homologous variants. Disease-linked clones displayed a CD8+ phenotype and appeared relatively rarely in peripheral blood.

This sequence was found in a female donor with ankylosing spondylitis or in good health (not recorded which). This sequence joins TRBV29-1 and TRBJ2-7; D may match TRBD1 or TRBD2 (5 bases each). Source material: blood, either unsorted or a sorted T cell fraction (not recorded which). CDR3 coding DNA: TGCAGCGTCGCTACAGGAGGAGGATACGAGCAGTACTTC. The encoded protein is CSVATGGGYEQYF.